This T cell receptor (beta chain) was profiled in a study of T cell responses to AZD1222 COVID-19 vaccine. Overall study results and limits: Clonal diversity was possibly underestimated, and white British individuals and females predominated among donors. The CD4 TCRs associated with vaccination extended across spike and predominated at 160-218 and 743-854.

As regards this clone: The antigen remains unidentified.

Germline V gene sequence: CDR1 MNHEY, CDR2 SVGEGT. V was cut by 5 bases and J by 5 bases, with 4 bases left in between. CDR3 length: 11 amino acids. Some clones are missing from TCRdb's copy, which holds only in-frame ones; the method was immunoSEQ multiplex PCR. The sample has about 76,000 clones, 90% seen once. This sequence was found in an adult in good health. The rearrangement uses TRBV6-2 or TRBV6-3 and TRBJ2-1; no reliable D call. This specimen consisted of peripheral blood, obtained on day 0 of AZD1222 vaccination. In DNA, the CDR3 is TGTGCCAGCAGTGACGACAATGAGCAGTTCTTC. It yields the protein CASSDDNEQFF.